This T cell receptor beta chain was observed in a study of blood T cell repertoires in COVID-19. Profiled with immunoSEQ multiplex PCR; TCRdb holds only in-frame clones, not every one. The table has tens of thousands of clones, 90% to 95% seen once; the top ten hold roughly 2%. Between the trimmed V and J ends, which lost 4 bases and 7 bases, there was a span of 21 bases. This CDR3 comprises 15 residues. Germline CDR1 and CDR2: SGHRS and YFSETQ. The source is a woman aged 50 to 60 in a cohort sampled during active COVID-19. The chain is built from TRBV5-1 and TRBJ2-7, with D possibly matching TRBD2 (5 bases). The source material was peripheral blood. The CDR3 region has the DNA TGCGCCAGCAGCCCCGGACTCTCCCGGCGACGGGAGCAGTACTTC. As protein: CASSPGLSRRREQYF.